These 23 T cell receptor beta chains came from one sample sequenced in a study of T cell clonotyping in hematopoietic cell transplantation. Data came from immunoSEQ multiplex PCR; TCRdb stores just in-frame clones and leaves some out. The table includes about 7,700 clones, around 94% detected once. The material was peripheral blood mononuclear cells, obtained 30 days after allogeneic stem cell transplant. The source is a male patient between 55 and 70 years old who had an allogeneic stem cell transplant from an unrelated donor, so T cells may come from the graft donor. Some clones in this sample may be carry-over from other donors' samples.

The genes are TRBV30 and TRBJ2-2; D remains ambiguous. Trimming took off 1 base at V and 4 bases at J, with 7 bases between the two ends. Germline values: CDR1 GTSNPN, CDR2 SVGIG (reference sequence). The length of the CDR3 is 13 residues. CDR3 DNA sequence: TGTGCCTGGAGTGCATACTCCACCGGGGAGCTGTTTTTT. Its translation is CAWSAYSTGELFF.

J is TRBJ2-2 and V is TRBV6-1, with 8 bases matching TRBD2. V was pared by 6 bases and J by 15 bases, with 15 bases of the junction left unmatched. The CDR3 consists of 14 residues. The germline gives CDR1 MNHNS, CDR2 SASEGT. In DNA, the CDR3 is TGTGCCAGCAGCCTCCCGGGAGGGGGATACGGCATGTTTTTT. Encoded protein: CASSLPGGGYGMFF.

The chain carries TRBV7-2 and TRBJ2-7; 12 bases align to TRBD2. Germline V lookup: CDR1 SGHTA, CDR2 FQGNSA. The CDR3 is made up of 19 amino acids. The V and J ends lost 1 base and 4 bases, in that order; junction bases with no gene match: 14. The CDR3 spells CASSLGLGLAGPQTYEQYF. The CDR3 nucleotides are TGTGCCAGCAGCTTAGGGTTAGGACTAGCGGGACCACAAACTTACGAGCAGTACTTC.

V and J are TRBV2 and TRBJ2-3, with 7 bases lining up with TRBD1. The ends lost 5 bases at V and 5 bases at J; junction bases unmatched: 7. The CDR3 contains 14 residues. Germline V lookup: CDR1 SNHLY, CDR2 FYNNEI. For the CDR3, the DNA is TGTGCCAGCAGTAAGACAGGGCTTAGAGATACGCAGTATTTT. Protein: CASSKTGLRDTQYF. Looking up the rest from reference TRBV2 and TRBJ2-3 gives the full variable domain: EPEVTQTPSHQVTQMGQEVILRCVPISNHLYFYWYRQILGQKVEFLVSFYNNEISEKSEIFDDQFSVERPDGSNFTLKIRSTKLEDSAMYFCASSKTGLRDTQYFGPGTRLTVL.

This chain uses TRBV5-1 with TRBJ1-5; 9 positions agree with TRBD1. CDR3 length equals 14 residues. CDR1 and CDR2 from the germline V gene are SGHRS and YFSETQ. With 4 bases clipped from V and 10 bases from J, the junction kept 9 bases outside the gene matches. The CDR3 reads CASSLDRGVGPQHF. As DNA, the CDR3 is TGCGCCAGCAGCCTGGACAGGGGAGTAGGTCCCCAGCATTTT.

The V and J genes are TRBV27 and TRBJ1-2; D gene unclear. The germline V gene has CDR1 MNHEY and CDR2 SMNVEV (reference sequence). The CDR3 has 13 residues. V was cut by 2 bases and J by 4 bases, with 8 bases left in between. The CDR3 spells CASSLGTSYGYTF. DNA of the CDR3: TGTGCCAGCAGTTTAGGAACCTCCTATGGCTACACCTTC.

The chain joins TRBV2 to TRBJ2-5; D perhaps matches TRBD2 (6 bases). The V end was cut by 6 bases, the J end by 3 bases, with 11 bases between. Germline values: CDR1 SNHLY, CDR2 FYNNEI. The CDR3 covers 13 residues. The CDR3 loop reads CASSKEGKETQYF. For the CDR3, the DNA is TGTGCCAGCAGCAAGGAGGGTAAAGAGACCCAGTACTTC.

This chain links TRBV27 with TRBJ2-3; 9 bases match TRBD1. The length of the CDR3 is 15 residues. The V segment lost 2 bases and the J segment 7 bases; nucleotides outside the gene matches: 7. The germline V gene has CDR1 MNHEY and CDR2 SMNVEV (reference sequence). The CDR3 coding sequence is TGTGCCAGCAGTTTACGAAGACAGGGGGGAAATACGCAGTATTTT. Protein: CASSLRRQGGNTQYF.

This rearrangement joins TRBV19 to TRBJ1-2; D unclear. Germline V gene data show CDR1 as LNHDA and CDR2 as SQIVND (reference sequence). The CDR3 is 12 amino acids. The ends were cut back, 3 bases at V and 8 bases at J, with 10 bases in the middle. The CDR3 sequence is CASSIGTLGYTF. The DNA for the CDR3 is TGTGCCAGTAGTATTGGAACCTTAGGCTACACCTTC.

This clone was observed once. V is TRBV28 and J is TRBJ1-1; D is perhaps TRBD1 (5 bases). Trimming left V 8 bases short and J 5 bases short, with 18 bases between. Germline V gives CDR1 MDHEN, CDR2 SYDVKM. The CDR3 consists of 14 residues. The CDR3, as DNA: TGTGCCAGCCCCAGGGAGGGATTAGGGACTGAAGCTTTCTTT. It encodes CASPREGLGTEAFF.

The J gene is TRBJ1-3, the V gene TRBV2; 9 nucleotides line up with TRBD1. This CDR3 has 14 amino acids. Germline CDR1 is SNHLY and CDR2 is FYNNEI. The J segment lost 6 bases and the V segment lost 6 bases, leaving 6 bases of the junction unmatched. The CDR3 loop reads CASRTDRGENTIYF. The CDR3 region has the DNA TGTGCCAGCAGGACGGACAGGGGAGAAAACACCATATATTTT.

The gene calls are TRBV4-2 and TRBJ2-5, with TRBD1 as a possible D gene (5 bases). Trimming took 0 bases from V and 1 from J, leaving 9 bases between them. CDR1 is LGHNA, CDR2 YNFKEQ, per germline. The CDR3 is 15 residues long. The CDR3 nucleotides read TGTGCCAGCAGCCAAGATCGACAGTCCCAAGAGACCCAGTACTTC. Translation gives CASSQDRQSQETQYF.

CDR3 loop: CASRYTGDSNQPQHF. The CDR3 nucleotides read TGTGCCAGCAGATACACAGGGGATAGCAATCAGCCCCAGCATTTT. This chain uses TRBV27 with TRBJ1-5; 7 bases match TRBD1. The CDR3 spans 15 residues. J lost 0 bases, V lost 6 bases, and 5 bases had no gene match. Germline loops: CDR1 MNHEY, CDR2 SMNVEV (reference sequence).

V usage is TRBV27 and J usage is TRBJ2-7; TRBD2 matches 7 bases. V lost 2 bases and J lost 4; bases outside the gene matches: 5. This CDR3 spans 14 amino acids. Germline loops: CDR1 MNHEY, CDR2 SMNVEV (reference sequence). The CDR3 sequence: CASSLGGSSYEQYF. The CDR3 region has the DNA TGTGCCAGCAGTTTAGGCGGGAGTAGTTACGAGCAGTACTTC.

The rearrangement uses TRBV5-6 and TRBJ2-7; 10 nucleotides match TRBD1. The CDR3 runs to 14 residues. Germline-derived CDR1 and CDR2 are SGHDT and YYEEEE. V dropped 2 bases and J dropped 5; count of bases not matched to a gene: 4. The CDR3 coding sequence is TGTGCCAGCAGCTTCCCGACAGGGGGCGACGAGCAGTACTTC. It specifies CASSFPTGGDEQYF.

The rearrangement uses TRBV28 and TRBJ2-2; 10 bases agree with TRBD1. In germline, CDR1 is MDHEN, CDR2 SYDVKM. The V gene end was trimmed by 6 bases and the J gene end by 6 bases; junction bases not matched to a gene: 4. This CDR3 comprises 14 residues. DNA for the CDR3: TGTGCCAGCAGATCCGGGACAGGGGCCGGGGAGCTGTTTTTT. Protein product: CASRSGTGAGELFF.

The CDR3 DNA is TGTGCCAGCACGGGACTCCTAAGCCGGGAGACCCAGTACTTC. Translation: CASTGLLSRETQYF. This rearrangement joins TRBV27 to TRBJ2-5; D might be TRBD2 (6 bases). Germline lookup yields CDR1 MNHEY and CDR2 SMNVEV (reference sequence). V lost 7 bases and J lost 5, with 17 bases in between. CDR3 length equals 14 residues.

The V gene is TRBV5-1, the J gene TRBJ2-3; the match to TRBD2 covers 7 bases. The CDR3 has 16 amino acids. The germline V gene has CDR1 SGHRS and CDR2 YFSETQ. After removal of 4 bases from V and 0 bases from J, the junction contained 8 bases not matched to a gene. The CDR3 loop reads CASSPLAGASTDTQYF. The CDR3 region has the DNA TGCGCCAGCAGCCCCTTGGCGGGAGCTAGCACAGATACGCAGTATTTT. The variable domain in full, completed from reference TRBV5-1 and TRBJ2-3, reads KAGVTQTPRYLIKTRGQQVTLSCSPISGHRSVSWYQQTPGQGLQFLFEYFSETQRNKGNFPGRFSGRQFSNSRSEMNVSTLELGDSALYLCASSPLAGASTDTQYFGPGTRLTVL.

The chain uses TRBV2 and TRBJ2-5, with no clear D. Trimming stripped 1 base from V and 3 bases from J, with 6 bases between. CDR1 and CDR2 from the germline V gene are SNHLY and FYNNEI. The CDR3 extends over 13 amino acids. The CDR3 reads CASSEGWEETQYF. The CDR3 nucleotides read TGTGCCAGCAGTGAAGGGTGGGAAGAGACCCAGTACTTC.

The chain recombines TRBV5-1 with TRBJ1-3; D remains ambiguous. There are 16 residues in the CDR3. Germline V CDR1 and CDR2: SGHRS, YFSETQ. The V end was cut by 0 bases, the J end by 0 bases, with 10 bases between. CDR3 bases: TGCGCCAGCAGCTTGGCCGGCTCAGTCTCTGGAAACACCATATATTTT. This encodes CASSLAGSVSGNTIYF.

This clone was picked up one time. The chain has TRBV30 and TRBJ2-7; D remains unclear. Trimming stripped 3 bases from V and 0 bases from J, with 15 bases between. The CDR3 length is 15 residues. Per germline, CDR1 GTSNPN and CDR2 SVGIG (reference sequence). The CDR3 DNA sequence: TGTGCCTGGAGGCAACCTCAGGAGTACTCCTACGAGCAGTACTTC. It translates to CAWRQPQEYSYEQYF.

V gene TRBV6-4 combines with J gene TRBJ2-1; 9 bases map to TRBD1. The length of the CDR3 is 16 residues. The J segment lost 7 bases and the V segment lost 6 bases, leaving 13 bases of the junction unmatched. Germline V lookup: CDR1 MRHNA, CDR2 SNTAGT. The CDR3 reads CASSPRQGVPFNEQFF. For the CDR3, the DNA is TGTGCCAGCAGCCCTCGACAGGGGGTCCCATTTAATGAGCAGTTCTTC.

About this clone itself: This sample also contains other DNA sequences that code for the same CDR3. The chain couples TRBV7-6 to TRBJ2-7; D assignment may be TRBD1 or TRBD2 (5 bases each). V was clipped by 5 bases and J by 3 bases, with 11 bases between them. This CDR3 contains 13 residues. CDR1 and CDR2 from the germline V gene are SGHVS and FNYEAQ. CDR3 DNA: TGTGCCAGCAGCCCGGGACCGAACTACGAGCAGTACTTC. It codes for CASSPGPNYEQYF.